The present entry profiles one TCR beta chain with its context. The CDR3 runs 17 residues. Trimming took 1 base from V and 9 from J; bases not matched to a gene: 11. Germline CDR1 is SGHRS and CDR2 is YFSETQ. Assay used: immunoSEQ multiplex PCR; TCRdb lists only in-frame clones, some missing. Of 1,500,000 or so clones listed, over 95% were seen once; the top ten hold approximately 1.2%. This sample stems from a study of shared clonotypes between healthy human individuals. Every donor, a Caucasian adult, lived in Nashville, Tennessee. Sequences were obtained from naive CD4+ T cells sorted from blood. Subset specified: CD45RA+ positively selected. The sequence was obtained from a man aged 25-40 years in good health. The chain links TRBV5-1 to TRBJ2-1; TRBD2 agrees at 12 bases. This CDR3 reads CASSLKTSGSLNSEQFF. The DNA of the CDR3 is TGCGCCAGCAGCTTGAAGACTAGCGGGAGTTTGAACAGTGAGCAGTTCTTC.